A single sample gave rise to the 26 T cell receptor beta chains below, sequenced in a study of T cell repertoires in cytomegalovirus infection. TCRdb used MiXCR to reprocess the reads, holding one entry per CDR3 protein. The data contain under 150,000 distinct CDR3 sequences, roughly a quarter of them singletons. For these TCRs, the target antigens are not known. The sample comprised PBMCs, sequenced either directly or after in vitro stimulation (not recorded which). These receptors were taken from a human donor in good health (CMV status not recorded). Some clones in this sample may be carry-over from other donors' samples.

The chain couples TRBV30 to TRBJ2-1; 12 bases are a match to TRBD2. Germline V lookup: CDR1 GTSNPN, CDR2 SVGIG (reference sequence). This CDR3 has 18 residues. J gave up 0 bases and V 3 bases, and 9 bases lay outside the gene matches. The chain's CDR3 is CAWRGLAGGSRSYNEQFF. CDR3 in DNA: TGTGCCTGGAGAGGTCTAGCGGGAGGGTCCCGCTCCTACAATGAGCAGTTCTTC.

This clonotype was observed a handful of times. The chain employs TRBV20-1 and TRBJ2-1; no firm D call. In germline, CDR1 is DFQATT, CDR2 SNEGSKA (reference sequence). This CDR3 has 15 amino acids. The V and J ends lost 1 base and 2 bases respectively, with 12 bases between them. CDR3 in DNA: TGCAGTGCTAGAGGGCTGGCCTCTCCCTACAATGAGCAGTTCTTC. Residues: CSARGLASPYNEQFF.

This clonotype was recorded at least ten times. This chain joins TRBV7-2 and TRBJ1-5; a possible D gene is TRBD1 (6 bases). The CDR3 runs to 15 residues. V was trimmed by 0 bases and J by 6 bases, leaving 12 bases between them. The germline gives CDR1 SGHTA, CDR2 FQGNSA. The CDR3 DNA follows: TGTGCCAGCAGCTTAGCTCAGGGGCTCAGTCAGCCCCAGCATTTT. Its protein is CASSLAQGLSQPQHF.

The chain recombines TRBV7-9 with TRBJ2-1; D ambiguous. The germline V gene has CDR1 SEHNR and CDR2 FQNEAQ (reference sequence). The CDR3 spans 15 residues. V shed 0 bases and J shed 5 bases, with 11 bases lying between them. The CDR3 bases are TGTGCCAGCAGCTTAGCGGAAGGTTCCCACAATGAGCAGTTCTTC. This translates into CASSLAEGSHNEQFF.

This clonotype was recorded many times. The DNA for the CDR3 is TGTGCCATCAGTGCAGAGCGGGAGGGGATAAAAGAGACCCAGTACTTC. It is translated as CAISAEREGIKETQYF. This chain joins TRBV10-3 and TRBJ2-5; TRBD2 aligns across 10 bases. Germline trimming cut 4 bases from V and 3 bases from J; bases unmatched to any gene: 8. In germline, CDR1 is ENHRY, CDR2 SYGVKD. CDR3 size: 16 residues.

At least ten counts were recorded for this clonotype. The rearrangement links TRBV2 to TRBJ2-7; D may be TRBD1 (7 bases). The CDR3 spans 15 residues. V dropped 4 bases and J dropped 2 bases, with 15 bases sitting between them. Germline V gives CDR1 SNHLY, CDR2 FYNNEI. The CDR3 is CASSVIRGVPYEQYF. The CDR3 DNA reads as TGTGCCAGCAGTGTAATCAGGGGGGTTCCCTACGAGCAGTACTTC.

The V gene is TRBV9, the J gene TRBJ2-1; 14 nucleotides line up with TRBD2. The CDR3 spans 15 residues. V lost 3 bases to trimming and J lost 7 bases; unmatched junction nucleotides: 3. From germline, CDR1 is SGDLS and CDR2 YYNGEE. CDR3 sequence (DNA): TGTGCCAGCAGCGAGACTAGCGGGAGGGGGAATGAGCAGTTCTTC. It translates to CASSETSGRGNEQFF.

There are a few counts of this clonotype. CDR3: CASSSTTQGNIQYF. The CDR3 DNA sequence: TGTGCCAGCAGCTCGACCACCCAGGGGAACATTCAGTACTTC. The chain uses TRBV7-8 and TRBJ2-4; tentatively, D is TRBD1 (6 bases). CDR3 size: 14 residues. Germline CDR1 and CDR2: SGHVS and FQNEAQ. V lost 4 bases to trimming and J lost 7 bases, with 14 bases between them.

This clonotype was recorded many times. The genes are TRBV28 and TRBJ1-2, with a tentative D call TRBD1 (6 bases). Germline V CDR1 and CDR2: MDHEN, SYDVKM. This CDR3 contains 14 residues. V was pared by 6 bases and J by 4 bases, with 15 bases between. The CDR3 sequence: CASRVGGDAYGYTF. As DNA, the CDR3 is TGTGCCAGCAGGGTAGGGGGGGATGCCTATGGCTACACCTTC.

This chain uses TRBV2 with TRBJ2-2, with 7 bases that match TRBD1. The germline V gene has CDR1 SNHLY and CDR2 FYNNEI. The CDR3 is 17 amino acids. The V and J ends lost 2 bases and 5 bases, in that order; junction bases with no gene match: 11. CDR3 in amino acids: CASSEPVSRGITGELFF. CDR3 sequence (DNA): TGTGCCAGCAGTGAACCGGTTAGCAGGGGGATAACCGGGGAGCTGTTTTTT.

V gene TRBV7-2 combines with J gene TRBJ1-1; D may be TRBD1 (6 bases). CDR1 and CDR2 from the germline V gene are SGHTA and FQGNSA. The V gene lost 2 bases and the J gene lost 11 bases, with 18 bases spanning the gap. CDR3 length: 14 residues. The DNA of the CDR3 is TGTGCCAGCAGCTTATCAGGGGAGGGGCGGTATGCTTTCTTT. Translated, it gives CASSLSGEGRYAFF. Complete variable domain (other parts from reference TRBV7-2 and TRBJ1-1): GAGVSQSPSNKVTEKGKDVELRCDPISGHTALYWYRQSLGQGLEFLIYFQGNSAPDKSGLPSDRFSAERTGGSVSTLTIQRTQQEDSAVYLCASSLSGEGRYAFFGQGTRLTVV.

This clonotype was seen many times. The genes are TRBV7-8 and TRBJ1-1, with 10 bases fitting TRBD1. V gave up 2 bases and J gave up 5 bases; unmatched junction bases: 5. There are 15 residues in the CDR3. Germline loops: CDR1 SGHVS, CDR2 FQNEAQ. CDR3 coding DNA: TGTGCCAGCAGCTTACCCTGGACAGGGGGAACTGAAGCTTTCTTT. Its protein is CASSLPWTGGTEAFF.

This clonotype was counted only a few times. The V gene is TRBV29-1, the J gene TRBJ2-7, with D possibly matching TRBD1 (6 bases). The CDR3 is made up of 16 amino acids. Trimming removed 0 bases from V and 0 bases from J, with 15 bases in between. Looked up from germline, CDR1 is SQVTM and CDR2 is ANQGSEA. The CDR3 protein is CSVEDLRDTSSYEQYF. CDR3 coding DNA: TGCAGCGTTGAAGATCTACGGGACACCAGCTCCTACGAGCAGTACTTC.

This clonotype was counted a few times. The rearrangement joins TRBV19 to TRBJ2-1, with 11 bases aligning to TRBD2. Germline-derived CDR1 and CDR2 are LNHDA and SQIVND (reference sequence). The CDR3 is 19 residues long. Germline trimming cut 3 bases from V and 0 bases from J; bases unmatched to any gene: 10. The CDR3 is CASSMPYTSGSSSYNEQFF. The CDR3 DNA is TGTGCCAGTAGTATGCCCTATACTAGCGGGAGTAGCTCCTACAATGAGCAGTTCTTC.

V is TRBV6-1 and J is TRBJ2-7, with 9 nucleotides matching TRBD1. Looked up from germline, CDR1 is MNHNS and CDR2 is SASEGT. V lost 6 bases, J lost 6 bases, and 9 bases stayed unmatched. The CDR3 length is 14 residues. The CDR3 DNA is TGTGCCAGCAGAGGACCGGGACAGGGTGGCGAGCAGTACGTC. Translated, it gives CASRGPGQGGEQYV.

The chain recombines TRBV28 with TRBJ1-5, with D possibly TRBD1 on 6 matching bases. CDR3 length: 16 residues. Germline CDR1 is MDHEN and CDR2 is SYDVKM. The germline V and J ends were trimmed by 7 bases and 2 bases, with 18 bases remaining between them. The chain's CDR3 is CASIAGGRGGNQPQHF. CDR3 nucleotide sequence: TGTGCCAGCATCGCCGGCGGCAGGGGTGGCAATCAGCCCCAGCATTTT.

This clonotype has at least ten counts. The gene calls are TRBV7-2 and TRBJ1-2; D is undetermined. This CDR3 is 15 amino acids long. Between the trimmed V and J ends, which lost 0 bases and 8 bases, there was a span of 16 bases. Germline loops: CDR1 SGHTA, CDR2 FQGNSA. CDR3 residues: CASSLATLKGFGYTF. The CDR3 DNA sequence: TGTGCCAGCAGCTTAGCCACCCTAAAAGGCTTCGGCTACACCTTC.

In DNA, the CDR3 is TGTGCCAGCCGGATGGGACATTTCTCTGGAAACACCATATATTTT. Its protein product is CASRMGHFSGNTIYF. The chain is built from TRBV6-1 and TRBJ1-3, with D tentatively TRBD1 (6 bases). The CDR3 has 15 amino acids. The V gene lost 8 bases and the J gene lost 0 bases, with 14 bases spanning the gap. CDR1 MNHNS and CDR2 SASEGT come from the germline V gene.

The J gene is TRBJ2-7, the V gene TRBV7-2; the match to TRBD1 covers 8 bases. V dropped 1 base and J dropped 0; count of bases not matched to a gene: 8. The germline gives CDR1 SGHTA, CDR2 FQGNSA. The CDR3 loop spans 17 amino acids. CDR3 in DNA: TGTGCCAGCAGCTTAGACAGAGCGGACAGGGCCTCCTACGAGCAGTACTTC. It translates to CASSLDRADRASYEQYF.

This clonotype was recorded only once. The J gene is TRBJ1-6, the V gene TRBV27; D is uncertain. Trimming shortened V by 3 bases and J by 10 bases, and 16 bases separated the two germline ends. The CDR3 loop spans 15 amino acids. Germline lookup yields CDR1 MNHEY and CDR2 SMNVEV (reference sequence). DNA for the CDR3: TGTGCCAGCAGTTTTGAGGCCAGGACGGGGTCACCCCTCCACTTT. Translating it yields CASSFEARTGSPLHF.

This clonotype occurred a few times. The rearrangement links TRBV7-7 to TRBJ2-5; 8 bases line up with TRBD2. The junction had 6 bases not matched to a gene; V was cut back by 5 bases and J by 4 bases. Looked up from germline, CDR1 is SSHAT and CDR2 is FNYEAQ (reference sequence). This CDR3 comprises 14 residues. The CDR3 reads CASSRSGSGETQYF. Here the CDR3 DNA reads TGTGCCAGCAGCCGCAGCGGGAGTGGAGAGACCCAGTACTTC.

This clonotype has ten or more counts. CDR3 loop: CASSLSLAGGYETQYF. CDR3 in DNA: TGTGCCAGCAGCTTATCCCTAGCGGGAGGGTATGAGACCCAGTACTTC. V is TRBV7-6 and J is TRBJ2-5, with 12 bases aligning to TRBD2. The CDR3 spans 16 residues. CDR1 SGHVS and CDR2 FNYEAQ come from the germline V gene. V lost 2 bases and J lost 5; bases outside the gene matches: 6.

This sequence joins TRBV19 and TRBJ2-6, with a tentative D call TRBD2 (5 bases). The CDR3 spans 12 residues. Germline assignment: CDR1 LNHDA and CDR2 SQIVND (reference sequence). The CDR3 sequence is CVTGSGANVLTF. CDR3 nucleotide sequence: TGTGTCACGGGATCTGGGGCCAACGTCCTGACTTTC.

This clonotype was counted a few times. The chain couples TRBV24-1 to TRBJ1-1; TRBD1 agrees at 7 bases. The V gene's germline CDR1 is KGHDR and CDR2 SFDVKD. With 4 bases clipped from V and 6 bases from J, the junction kept 10 bases outside the gene matches. CDR3 length: 15 amino acids. The CDR3 DNA sequence: TGTGCCACCAGTGAGGGCCAGGGGGTTGACTCTGAAGCTTTCTTT. Amino acids: CATSEGQGVDSEAFF.

The chain carries TRBV12-3 or TRBV12-4 and TRBJ1-2; 9 nucleotides align to TRBD1. The CDR3 totals 17 residues. After removal of 6 bases from V and 4 bases from J, the junction contained 15 bases not matched to a gene. The CDR3 protein is CASSPGTGGRSVYGYTF. Written as DNA, the CDR3 is TGTGCCAGCAGCCCGGGAACAGGGGGCCGGAGTGTCTATGGCTACACCTTC.

This chain uses TRBV18 with TRBJ2-3, with D tentatively TRBD1 (6 bases). Germline lookup yields CDR1 KGHSH and CDR2 LQKENI. This CDR3 is built from 13 residues. Trimming stripped 4 bases from V and 3 bases from J, with 8 bases between. Here the CDR3 reads CASSQGQTDTQYF. CDR3 DNA: TGTGCCAGCTCACAGGGACAAACAGATACGCAGTATTTT. The complete variable domain, with remaining parts taken from reference TRBV18 and TRBJ2-3, reads NAGVMQNPRHLVRRRGQEARLRCSPMKGHSHVYWYRQLPEEGLKFMVYLQKENIIDESGMPKERFSAEFPKEGPSILRIQQVVRGDSAAYFCASSQGQTDTQYFGPGTRLTVL.